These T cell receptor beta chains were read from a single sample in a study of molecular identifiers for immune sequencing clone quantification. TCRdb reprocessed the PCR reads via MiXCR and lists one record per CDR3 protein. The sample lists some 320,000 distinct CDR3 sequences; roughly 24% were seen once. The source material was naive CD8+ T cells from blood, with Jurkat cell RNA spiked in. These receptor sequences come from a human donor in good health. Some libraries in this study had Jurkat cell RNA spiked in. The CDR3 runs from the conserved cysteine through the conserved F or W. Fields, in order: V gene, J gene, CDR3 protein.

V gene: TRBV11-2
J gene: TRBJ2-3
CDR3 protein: CASQRGDTQYF

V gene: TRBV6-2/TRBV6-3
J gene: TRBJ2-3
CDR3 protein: CTSMAGDESDTQYF

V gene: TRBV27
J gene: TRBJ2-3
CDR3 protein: CASSWGRGTDTQYF

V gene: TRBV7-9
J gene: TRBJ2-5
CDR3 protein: CASSSRLETQYF

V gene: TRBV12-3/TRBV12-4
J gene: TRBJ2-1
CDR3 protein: CASSPAGGATYNEQFF

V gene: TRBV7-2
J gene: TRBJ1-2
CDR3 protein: CASSKETPYGYTF

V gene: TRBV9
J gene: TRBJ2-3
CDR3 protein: CASSVAGGRAGDTQYF

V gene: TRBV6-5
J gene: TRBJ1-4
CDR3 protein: CASSRRDSRNPDEKLFF

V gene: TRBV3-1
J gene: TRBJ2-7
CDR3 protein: CASSRGWSYEQYF

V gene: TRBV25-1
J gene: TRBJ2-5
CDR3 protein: CASSEVGGPQETQYF

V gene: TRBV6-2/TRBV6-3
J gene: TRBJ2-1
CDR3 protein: CASSTALASGRAKGQFF

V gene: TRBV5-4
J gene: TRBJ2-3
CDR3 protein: CASSQLGGGGTDTQYF

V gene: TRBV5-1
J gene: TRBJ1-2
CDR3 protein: CASSLEIPHPGGYTF

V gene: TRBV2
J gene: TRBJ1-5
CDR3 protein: CASGDRQPQHF

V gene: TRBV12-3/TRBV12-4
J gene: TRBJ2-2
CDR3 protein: CASSGRAPGINTGELFF

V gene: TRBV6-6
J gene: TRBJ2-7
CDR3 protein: CASSYGNGEQYF

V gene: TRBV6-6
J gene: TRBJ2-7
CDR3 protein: CASSTGQGHEQYF

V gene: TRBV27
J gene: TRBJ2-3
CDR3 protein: CASSLSPVTDTQYF

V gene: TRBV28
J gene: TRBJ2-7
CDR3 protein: CASSFPAQGRGGYEQYF

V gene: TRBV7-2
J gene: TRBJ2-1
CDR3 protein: CASSENLVYEQFF

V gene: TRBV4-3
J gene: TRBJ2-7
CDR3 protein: CASSQDWAGGSAEQYF

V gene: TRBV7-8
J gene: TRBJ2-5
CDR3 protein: CASSLVRAVGEPQYF

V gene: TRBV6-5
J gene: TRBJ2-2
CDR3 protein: CASSLDYSNTGELFF

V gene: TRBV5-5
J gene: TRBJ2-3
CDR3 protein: CASSWGLQSTDTQYF

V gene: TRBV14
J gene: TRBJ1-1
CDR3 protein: CASSPLQGLLNTEAFF

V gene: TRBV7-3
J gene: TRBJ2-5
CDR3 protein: CASSPELAGIQETQYF